The sequence of this T cell receptor (beta chain) was determined in a study of T cell responses to AZD1222 COVID-19 vaccine. Whole-study findings and limits: AZD1222 recipients seropositive at baseline numbered only 5 or 6.

Profiled with immunoSEQ multiplex PCR; TCRdb holds only in-frame clones, not every one. The sample shows about 150,000 clones, around 90% of them seen only once. Germline CDR1 and CDR2: LNHDA and SQIVND (reference sequence). The CDR3 is 14 residues long. V was clipped by 2 bases and J by 5 bases; unmatched bases: 5. This clone was counted a few times. Its antigen is not identified. Sequencing used peripheral blood, obtained 28 days after the second AZD1222 dose. The sequence was collected from an adult who received the AZD1222 COVID-19 vaccine. The rearrangement joins TRBV19 to TRBJ2-7; 8 positions match TRBD2. The chain's CDR3 is CASSIREREHEQYF. CDR3 DNA sequence: TGTGCCAGTAGTATAAGGGAGCGGGAGCACGAGCAGTACTTC.